Each of the 3 T cell receptor beta chains below was sequenced from the same sample in a study of cytomegalovirus exposure and HLA in healthy donors. Primers included in the PCR were 60 Vbeta and 13 Jbeta primers. Repertoires were generated with immunoSEQ multiplex PCR, while TCRdb's copy carries only in-frame clones and drops some. Seen here are just over 150,000 clones, around 80% observed once, and the top ten hold around 5.8%. What was sequenced was PBMCs. The receptors originated from a male donor in good health and CMV-seropositive.

The chain joins TRBV6-1 to TRBJ2-7, with a tentative D call TRBD1 (6 bases). The CDR3 is 17 amino acids. The germline V gene encodes CDR1 MNHNS and CDR2 SASEGT. V was pared by 2 bases and J by 3 bases, with 20 bases between. CDR3 in DNA: TGTGCCAGCAGTGAACCCCTTGAGGGGGTCACCCTCTACGAGCAGTACTTC. As protein: CASSEPLEGVTLYEQYF.

Many counts were recorded for this clone. J is TRBJ2-7 and V is TRBV14; weak D call: TRBD2 (5 bases). Trimming pared 0 bases from V and 3 bases from J, leaving 6 bases between. Germline CDR1 reads SGHDN; CDR2 reads FVKESK. This CDR3 is built from 13 residues. CDR3 sequence: CASSQEDFYEQYF. Here the CDR3 DNA reads TGTGCCAGCAGCCAAGAGGACTTCTACGAGCAGTACTTC. The full variable domain, completed using reference TRBV14 and TRBJ2-7, is EAGVTQFPSHSVIEKGQTVTLRCDPISGHDNLYWYRRVMGKEIKFLLHFVKESKQDESGMPNNRFLAERTGGTYSTLKVQPAELEDSGVYFCASSQEDFYEQYFGPGTRLTVT.

The chain employs TRBV7-2 and TRBJ2-5; 12 positions agree with TRBD2. Matching the DNA end better, TRBJ2-7 makes the J call doubtful. CDR1 and CDR2 from the germline V gene are SGHTA and FQGNSA. The CDR3 has 15 residues. In nucleotides, the CDR3 is TGTGCCAGCAGGGTAAGACTAGCGGGAGTAGACGAGCAGTACTTC. This translates into CASRVRLAGVDEQYF.